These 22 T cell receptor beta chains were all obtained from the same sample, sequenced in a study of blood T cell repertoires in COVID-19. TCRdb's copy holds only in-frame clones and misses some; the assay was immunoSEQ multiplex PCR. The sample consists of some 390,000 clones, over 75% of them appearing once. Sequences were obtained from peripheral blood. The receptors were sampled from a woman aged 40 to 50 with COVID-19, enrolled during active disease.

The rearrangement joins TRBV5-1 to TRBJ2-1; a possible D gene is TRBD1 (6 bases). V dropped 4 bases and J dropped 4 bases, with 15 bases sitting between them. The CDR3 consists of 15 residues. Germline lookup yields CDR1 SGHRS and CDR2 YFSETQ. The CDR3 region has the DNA TGCGCCAGCAGCCCCGCGGACAGCGAGTACAATGAGCAGTTCTTC. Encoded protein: CASSPADSEYNEQFF.

In nucleotides, the CDR3 is TGTGCCAGTAGTATTACCCCACAGGCCCGAGGGCAGTTCTTC. Amino acid sequence: CASSITPQARGQFF. The chain carries TRBV19 and TRBJ2-1; D possibly corresponds to TRBD1 (5 bases). The CDR3 spans 14 residues. V dropped 3 bases and J dropped 12 bases, with 18 bases sitting between them. Looked up from germline, CDR1 is LNHDA and CDR2 is SQIVND (reference sequence). Full variable domain (outside the CDR3, taken from reference TRBV19 and TRBJ2-1): DGGITQSPKYLFRKEGQNVTLSCEQNLNHDAMYWYRQDPGQGLRLIYYSQIVNDFQKGDIAEGYSVSREKKESFPLTVTSAQKNPTAFYLCASSITPQARGQFFGPGTRLTVL.

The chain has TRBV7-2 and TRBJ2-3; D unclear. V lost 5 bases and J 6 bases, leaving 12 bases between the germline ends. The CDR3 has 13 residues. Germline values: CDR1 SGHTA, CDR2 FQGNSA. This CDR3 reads CASSREPSDTQYF. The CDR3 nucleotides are TGTGCCAGCAGCCGCGAACCGAGCGATACGCAGTATTTT. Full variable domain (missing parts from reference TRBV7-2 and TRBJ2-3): GAGVSQSPSNKVTEKGKDVELRCDPISGHTALYWYRQSLGQGLEFLIYFQGNSAPDKSGLPSDRFSAERTGGSVSTLTIQRTQQEDSAVYLCASSREPSDTQYFGPGTRLTVL.

The CDR3 DNA follows: TGTGCCAGCAGTTCGTTAGGGACAGTGATGAACACTGAAGCTTTCTTT. It specifies CASSSLGTVMNTEAFF. V usage is TRBV6-2 or TRBV6-3 and J usage is TRBJ1-1; TRBD1 matches at 7 bases. This CDR3 region has 16 residues. Germline-derived CDR1 and CDR2 are MNHEY and SVGEGT. V was clipped by 4 bases and J by 0 bases; unmatched bases: 8.

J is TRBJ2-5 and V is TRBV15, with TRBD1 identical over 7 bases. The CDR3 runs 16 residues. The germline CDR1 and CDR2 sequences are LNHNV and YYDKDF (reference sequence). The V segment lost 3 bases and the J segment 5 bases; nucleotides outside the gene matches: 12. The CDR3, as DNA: TGTGCCACCAGCAGTTGGATCGAGGGGGCCCGGGAGACCCAGTACTTC. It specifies CATSSWIEGARETQYF.

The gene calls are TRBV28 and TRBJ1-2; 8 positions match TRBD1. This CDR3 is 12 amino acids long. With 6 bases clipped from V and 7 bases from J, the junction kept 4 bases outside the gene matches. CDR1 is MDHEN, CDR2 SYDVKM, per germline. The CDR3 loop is CASSRTGGGYTF. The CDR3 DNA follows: TGTGCCAGCAGCAGAACAGGGGGTGGCTACACCTTC.

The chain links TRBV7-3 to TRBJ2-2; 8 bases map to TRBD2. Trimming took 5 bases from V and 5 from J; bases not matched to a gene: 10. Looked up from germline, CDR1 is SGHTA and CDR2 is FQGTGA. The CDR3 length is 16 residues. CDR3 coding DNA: TGTGCCAGCAGCCCTAACAGCGGGAGAGGGACCGGGGAGCTGTTTTTT. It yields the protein CASSPNSGRGTGELFF.

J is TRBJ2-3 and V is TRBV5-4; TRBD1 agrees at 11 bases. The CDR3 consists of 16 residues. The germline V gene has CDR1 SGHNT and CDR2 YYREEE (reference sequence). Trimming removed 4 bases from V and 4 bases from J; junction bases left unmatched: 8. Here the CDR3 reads CASSLWDRGRADTQYF. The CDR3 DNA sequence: TGTGCCAGCAGCCTATGGGACAGGGGGAGGGCAGATACGCAGTATTTT. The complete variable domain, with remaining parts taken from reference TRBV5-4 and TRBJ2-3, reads ETGVTQSPTHLIKTRGQQVTLRCSSQSGHNTVSWYQQALGQGPQFIFQYYREEENGRGNFPPRFSGLQFPNYSSELNVNALELDDSALYLCASSLWDRGRADTQYFGPGTRLTVL.

CDR3 region: CAWYRGRLLNYGYTF. Here the CDR3 DNA reads TGTGCCTGGTACAGGGGACGCCTCCTTAACTATGGCTACACCTTC. This sequence joins TRBV30 and TRBJ1-2; 7 bases match TRBD1. V lost 5 bases, J lost 1 base, and 10 bases stayed unmatched. This CDR3 is 15 amino acids long. The germline V gene encodes CDR1 GTSNPN and CDR2 SVGIG (reference sequence).

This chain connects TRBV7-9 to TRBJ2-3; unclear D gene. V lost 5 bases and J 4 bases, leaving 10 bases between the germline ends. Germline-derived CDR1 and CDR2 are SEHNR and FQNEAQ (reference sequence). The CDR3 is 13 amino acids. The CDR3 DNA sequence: TGTGCCAGCAGCCGTGGAGAACCAGATACGCAGTATTTT. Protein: CASSRGEPDTQYF.

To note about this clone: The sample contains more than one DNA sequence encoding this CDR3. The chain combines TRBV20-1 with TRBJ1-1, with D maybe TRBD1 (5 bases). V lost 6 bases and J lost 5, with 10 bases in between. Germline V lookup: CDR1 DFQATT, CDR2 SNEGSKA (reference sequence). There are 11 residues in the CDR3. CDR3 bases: TGCAGTGCCCCACGGGGGACTGAAGCTTTCTTT. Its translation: CSAPRGTEAFF.

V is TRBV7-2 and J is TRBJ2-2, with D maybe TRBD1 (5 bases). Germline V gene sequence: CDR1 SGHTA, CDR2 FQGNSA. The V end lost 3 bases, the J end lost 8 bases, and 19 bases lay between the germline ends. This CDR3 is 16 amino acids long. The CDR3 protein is CASSLNPRARTGELFF. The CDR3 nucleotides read TGTGCCAGCAGCTTGAACCCCAGGGCAAGGACAGGGGAGCTGTTTTTT.

Here the CDR3 reads CSAAMNTEAFF. CDR3 DNA: TGCAGTGCGGCCATGAACACTGAAGCTTTCTTT. This sequence joins TRBV20-1 and TRBJ1-1; D is unclear. The V gene lost 6 bases and the J gene lost 0 bases, with 5 bases spanning the gap. In germline, CDR1 is DFQATT, CDR2 SNEGSKA (reference sequence). CDR3 length equals 11 residues.

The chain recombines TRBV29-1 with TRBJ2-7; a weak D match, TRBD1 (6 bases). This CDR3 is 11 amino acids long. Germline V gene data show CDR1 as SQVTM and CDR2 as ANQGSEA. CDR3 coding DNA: TGCAGTTTTAAACAGGGAGTCGAGCAGTACTTC. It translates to CSFKQGVEQYF.

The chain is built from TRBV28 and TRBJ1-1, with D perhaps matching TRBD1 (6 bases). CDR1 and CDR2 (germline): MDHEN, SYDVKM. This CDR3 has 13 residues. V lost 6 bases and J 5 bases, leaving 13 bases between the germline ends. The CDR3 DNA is TGTGCCAGCAGGTCAGGGGCGCAGACTGAAGCTTTCTTT. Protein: CASRSGAQTEAFF. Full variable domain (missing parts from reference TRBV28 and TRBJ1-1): DVKVTQSSRYLVKRTGEKVFLECVQDMDHENMFWYRQDPGLGLRLIYFSYDVKMKEKGDIPEGYSVSREKKERFSLILESASTNQTSMYLCASRSGAQTEAFFGQGTRLTVV.

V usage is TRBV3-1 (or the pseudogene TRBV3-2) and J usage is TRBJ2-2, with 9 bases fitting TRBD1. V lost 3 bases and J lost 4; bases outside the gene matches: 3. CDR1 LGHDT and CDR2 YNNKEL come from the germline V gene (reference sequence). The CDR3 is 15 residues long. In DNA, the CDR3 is TGTGCCAGCAGCCACGGGACAGGGTCCACCGGGGAGCTGTTTTTT. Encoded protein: CASSHGTGSTGELFF.

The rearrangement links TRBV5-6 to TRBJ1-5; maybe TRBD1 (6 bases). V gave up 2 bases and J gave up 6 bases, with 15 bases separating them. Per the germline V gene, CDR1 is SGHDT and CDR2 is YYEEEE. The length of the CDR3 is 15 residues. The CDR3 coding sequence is TGTGCCAGCAGCTTCGGAGGGGGGGGGAGTCAGCCCCAGCATTTT. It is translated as CASSFGGGGSQPQHF.

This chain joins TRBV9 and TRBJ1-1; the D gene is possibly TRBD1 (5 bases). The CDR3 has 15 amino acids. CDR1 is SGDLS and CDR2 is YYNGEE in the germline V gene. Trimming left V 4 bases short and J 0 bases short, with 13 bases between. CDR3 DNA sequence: TGTGCCAGCAGCTCCCAGAACAGGTTGAACACTGAAGCTTTCTTT. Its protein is CASSSQNRLNTEAFF.

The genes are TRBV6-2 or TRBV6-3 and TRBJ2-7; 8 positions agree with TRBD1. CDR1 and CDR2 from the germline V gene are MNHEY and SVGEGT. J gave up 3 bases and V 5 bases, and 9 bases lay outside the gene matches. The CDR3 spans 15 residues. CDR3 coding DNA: TGTGCCAGCAGTATATCCCGGGACAGGTTCTACGAGCAGTACTTC. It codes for CASSISRDRFYEQYF.

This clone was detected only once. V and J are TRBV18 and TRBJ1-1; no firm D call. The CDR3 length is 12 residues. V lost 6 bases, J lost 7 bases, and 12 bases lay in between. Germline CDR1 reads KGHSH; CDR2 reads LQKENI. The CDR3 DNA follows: TGTGCCAGCTCGCAGGCCATCGGTGAAGCTTTCTTT. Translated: CASSQAIGEAFF.

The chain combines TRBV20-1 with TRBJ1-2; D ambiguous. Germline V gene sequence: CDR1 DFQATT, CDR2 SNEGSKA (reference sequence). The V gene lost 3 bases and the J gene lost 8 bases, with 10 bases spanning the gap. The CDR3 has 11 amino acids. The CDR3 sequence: CSARKLQGYTF. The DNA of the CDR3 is TGCAGTGCTAGGAAACTTCAAGGCTACACCTTC.

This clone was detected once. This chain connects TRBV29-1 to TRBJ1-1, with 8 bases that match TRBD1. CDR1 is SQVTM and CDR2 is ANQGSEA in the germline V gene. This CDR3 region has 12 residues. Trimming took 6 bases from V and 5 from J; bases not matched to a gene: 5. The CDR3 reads CSVRRGLTEAFF. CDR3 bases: TGCAGCGTCCGCAGGGGGCTTACTGAAGCTTTCTTT.